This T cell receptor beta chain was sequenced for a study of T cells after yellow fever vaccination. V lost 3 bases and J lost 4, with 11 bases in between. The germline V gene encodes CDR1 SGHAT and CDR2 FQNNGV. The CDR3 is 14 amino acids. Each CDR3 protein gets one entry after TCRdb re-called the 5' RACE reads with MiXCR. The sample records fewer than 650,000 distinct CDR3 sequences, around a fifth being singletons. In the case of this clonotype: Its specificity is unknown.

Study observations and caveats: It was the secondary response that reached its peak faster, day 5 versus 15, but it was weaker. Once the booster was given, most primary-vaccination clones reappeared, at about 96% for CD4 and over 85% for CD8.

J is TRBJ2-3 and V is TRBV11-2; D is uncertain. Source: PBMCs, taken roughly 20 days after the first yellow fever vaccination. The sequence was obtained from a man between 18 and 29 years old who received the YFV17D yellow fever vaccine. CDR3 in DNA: TGTGCCAGCAGCTTCATAATTGCGGCAGATACGCAGTATTTT. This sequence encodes CASSFIIAADTQYF.